A single TCR beta chain is shown here with its context. The antigen remains undetermined. The germline CDR1 and CDR2 sequences are SQVTM and ANQGSEA. V lost 7 bases and J lost 1; bases outside the gene matches: 4. The CDR3 sequence is 13 residues long. Sequencing used immunoSEQ multiplex PCR; TCRdb keeps in-frame clones, though not all of them. The profile shows under 95,000 clones, 80% to 90% of them singletons. These data originate in a study of T cell responses to AZD1222 COVID-19 vaccine. Study-level findings and limits: In a largely white British group with more females than males, clonal diversity was possibly underestimated. There were repertoire samples only from the period after the peak T cell response.

The genes are TRBV29-1 and TRBJ1-5, with 7 bases identical to TRBD1. This sample comprised peripheral blood, obtained on day 0 of AZD1222 vaccination. This receptor was identified in an adult in good health. CDR3 sequence: CSARGGSNQPQHF. The CDR3 coding sequence is TGCAGCGCCCGAGGGGGCAGCAATCAGCCCCAGCATTTT. The full variable domain, rest sourced from reference TRBV29-1 and TRBJ1-5, is SAVISQKPSRDICQRGTSLTIQCQVDSQVTMMFWYRQQPGQSLTLIATANQGSEATYESGFVIDKFPISRPNLTFSTLTVSNMSPEDSSIYLCSARGGSNQPQHFGDGTRLSIL.